This TCR beta chain appears in the sequencing data of a study of beta chain features in type 1 diabetes. Background on the study: Healthy donors and patients had similar age, gender and cell yields.

Staining for CD45RO/CCR7/CD25/CD127/CD95/CD27 allowed sorting of CD4+ naive, central memory, regulatory and stem cell-like memory cells. This clone showed up just a few times. What it binds is not known. Isolated RNA was reverse transcribed in full, so expressed TCRB transcripts were sequenced. Naive, central memory and regulatory T cell samples averaged roughly 3.7 million reads. The protocol was immunoSEQ multiplex PCR, while the TCRdb copy is restricted to in-frame clones and leaves out a portion. Seen here are just over 600,000 clones, roughly a sixth observed once, and the top ten hold around 0.095%. The CDR3 runs to 19 residues. Germline V gene sequence: CDR1 SGHNT, CDR2 YYREEE (reference sequence). The trim removed 4 bases at V and 0 bases at J, leaving 13 bases unmatched. Study-wide findings and caveats: Sampled from patients, naive, central memory and Treg TCRB repertoires appeared more similar than those sampled from healthy donors.

The TCR comes from a man between 18 and 29 years old in good health. Sequencing was carried out using naive CD4+ T cells from blood. The chain carries TRBV5-4 and TRBJ1-6, with 7 bases identical to TRBD1. CDR3 residues: CASSLGGGGSFSYNSPLHF. CDR3 nucleotide sequence: TGTGCCAGCAGCCTGGGGGGAGGGGGCAGCTTCTCCTATAATTCACCCCTCCACTTT. The full variable domain, with the rest looked up from reference TRBV5-4 and TRBJ1-6, is ETGVTQSPTHLIKTRGQQVTLRCSSQSGHNTVSWYQQALGQGPQFIFQYYREEENGRGNFPPRFSGLQFPNYSSELNVNALELDDSALYLCASSLGGGGSFSYNSPLHFGNGTRLTVT.